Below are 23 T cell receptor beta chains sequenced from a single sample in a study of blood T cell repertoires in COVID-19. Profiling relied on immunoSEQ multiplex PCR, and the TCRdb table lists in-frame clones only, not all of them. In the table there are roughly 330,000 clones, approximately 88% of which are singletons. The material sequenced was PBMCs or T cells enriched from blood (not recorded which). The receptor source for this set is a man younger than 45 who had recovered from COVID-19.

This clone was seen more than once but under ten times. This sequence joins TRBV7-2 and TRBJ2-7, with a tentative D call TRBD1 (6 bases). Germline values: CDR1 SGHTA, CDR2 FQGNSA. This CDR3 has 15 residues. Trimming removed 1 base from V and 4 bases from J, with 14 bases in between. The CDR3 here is CASSLGTGLGYEQYF. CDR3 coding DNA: TGTGCCAGCAGCTTAGGTACAGGGTTGGGTTACGAGCAGTACTTC.

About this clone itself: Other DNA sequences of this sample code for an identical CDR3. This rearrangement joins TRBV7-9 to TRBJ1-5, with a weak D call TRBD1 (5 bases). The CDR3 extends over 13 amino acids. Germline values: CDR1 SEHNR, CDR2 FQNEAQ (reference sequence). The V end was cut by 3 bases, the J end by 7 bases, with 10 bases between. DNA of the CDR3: TGTGCCAGCAGCTTCGGGGGAGGGCAGCCCCAGCATTTT. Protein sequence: CASSFGGGQPQHF.

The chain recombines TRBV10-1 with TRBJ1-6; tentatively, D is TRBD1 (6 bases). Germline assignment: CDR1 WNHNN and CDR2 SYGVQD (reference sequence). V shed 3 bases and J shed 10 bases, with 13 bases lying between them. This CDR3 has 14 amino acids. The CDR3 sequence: CASSDGGAWSPLHF. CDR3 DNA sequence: TGCGCCAGCAGTGACGGGGGGGCTTGGTCACCCCTCCACTTT.

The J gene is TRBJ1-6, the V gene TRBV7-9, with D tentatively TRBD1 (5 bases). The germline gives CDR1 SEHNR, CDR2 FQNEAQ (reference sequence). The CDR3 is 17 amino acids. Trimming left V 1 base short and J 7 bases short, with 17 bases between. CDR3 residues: CASSLVSGGAGNSPLHF. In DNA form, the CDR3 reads TGTGCCAGCAGCTTAGTTTCGGGAGGGGCTGGCAATTCACCCCTCCACTTT.

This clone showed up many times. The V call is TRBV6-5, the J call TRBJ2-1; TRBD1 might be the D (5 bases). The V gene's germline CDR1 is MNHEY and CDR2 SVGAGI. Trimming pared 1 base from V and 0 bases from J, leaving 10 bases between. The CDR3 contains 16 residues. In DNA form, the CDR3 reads TGTGCCAGCAGTTACTATGGGGCCAACTCCTACAATGAGCAGTTCTTC. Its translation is CASSYYGANSYNEQFF.

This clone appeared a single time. The CDR3 DNA reads TGTGCCAGTAGTATGGTGGAGGGCACAGATACGCAGTATTTT. It codes for CASSMVEGTDTQYF. V usage is TRBV19 and J usage is TRBJ2-3, with D perhaps TRBD2 (5 bases). Trimming took 3 bases from V and 1 from J, leaving 8 bases between them. Germline V CDR1 and CDR2: LNHDA, SQIVND (reference sequence). The CDR3 runs to 14 residues. The variable domain in full, with the rest retrieved from reference TRBV19 and TRBJ2-3, is DGGITQSPKYLFRKEGQNVTLSCEQNLNHDAMYWYRQDPGQGLRLIYYSQIVNDFQKGDIAEGYSVSREKKESFPLTVTSAQKNPTAFYLCASSMVEGTDTQYFGPGTRLTVL.

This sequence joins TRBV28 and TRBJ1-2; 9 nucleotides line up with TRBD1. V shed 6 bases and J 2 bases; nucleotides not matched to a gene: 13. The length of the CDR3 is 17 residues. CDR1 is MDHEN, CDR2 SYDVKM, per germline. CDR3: CASSAPHKQGANYGYTF. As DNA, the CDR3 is TGTGCCAGCAGCGCCCCCCACAAACAGGGGGCCAACTATGGCTACACCTTC.

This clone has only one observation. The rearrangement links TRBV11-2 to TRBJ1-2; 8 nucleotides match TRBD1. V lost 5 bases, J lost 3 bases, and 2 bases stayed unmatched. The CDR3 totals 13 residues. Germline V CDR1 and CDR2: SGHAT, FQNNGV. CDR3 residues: CASSRGQDYGYTF. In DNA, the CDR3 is TGTGCCAGCAGCAGGGGACAGGACTATGGCTACACCTTC.

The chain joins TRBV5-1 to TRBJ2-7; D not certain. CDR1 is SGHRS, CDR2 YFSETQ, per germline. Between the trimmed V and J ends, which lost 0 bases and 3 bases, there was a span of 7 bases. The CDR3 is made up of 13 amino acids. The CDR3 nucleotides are TGCGCCAGCAGCTTGGGCCTATTCTACGAGCAGTACTTC. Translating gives CASSLGLFYEQYF.

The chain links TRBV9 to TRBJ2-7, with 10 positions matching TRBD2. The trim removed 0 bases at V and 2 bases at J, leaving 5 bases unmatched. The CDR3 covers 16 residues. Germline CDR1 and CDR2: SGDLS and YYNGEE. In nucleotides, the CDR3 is TGTGCCAGCAGCGTAGGCCCTAGCGGGGGTACCTACGAGCAGTACTTC. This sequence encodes CASSVGPSGGTYEQYF.

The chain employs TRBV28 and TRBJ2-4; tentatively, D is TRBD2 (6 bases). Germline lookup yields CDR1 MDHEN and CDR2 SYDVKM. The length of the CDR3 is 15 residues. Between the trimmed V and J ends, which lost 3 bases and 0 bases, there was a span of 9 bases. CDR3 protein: CASSLRDLAKNIQYF. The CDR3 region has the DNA TGTGCCAGCAGTTTGAGGGACTTAGCCAAAAACATTCAGTACTTC.

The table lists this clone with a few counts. CDR3 region: CASSQDLGQGYGYTF. The CDR3 bases are TGTGCCAGCAGCCAAGATTTGGGACAGGGCTATGGCTACACCTTC. The chain carries TRBV14 and TRBJ1-2; TRBD1 aligns across 9 bases. V shed 0 bases, J shed 4 bases, and the junction held 3 bases outside the gene matches. This CDR3 is built from 15 residues. Germline loops: CDR1 SGHDN, CDR2 FVKESK. The whole variable domain, remainder taken from reference TRBV14 and TRBJ1-2, is EAGVTQFPSHSVIEKGQTVTLRCDPISGHDNLYWYRRVMGKEIKFLLHFVKESKQDESGMPNNRFLAERTGGTYSTLKVQPAELEDSGVYFCASSQDLGQGYGYTFGSGTRLTVV.

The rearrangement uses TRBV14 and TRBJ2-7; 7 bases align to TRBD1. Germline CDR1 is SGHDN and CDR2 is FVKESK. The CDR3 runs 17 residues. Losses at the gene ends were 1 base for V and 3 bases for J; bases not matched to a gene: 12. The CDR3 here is CASSQAHPGTEDYEQYF. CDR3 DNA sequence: TGTGCCAGCAGCCAAGCCCACCCTGGGACAGAAGACTACGAGCAGTACTTC.

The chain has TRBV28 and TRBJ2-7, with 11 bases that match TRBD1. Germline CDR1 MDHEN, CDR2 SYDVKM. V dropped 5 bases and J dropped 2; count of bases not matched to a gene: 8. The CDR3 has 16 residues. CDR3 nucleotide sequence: TGTGCCAGCAGTCCTCCCGTGGGACAGGGGGCCTACGAGCAGTACTTC. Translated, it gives CASSPPVGQGAYEQYF.

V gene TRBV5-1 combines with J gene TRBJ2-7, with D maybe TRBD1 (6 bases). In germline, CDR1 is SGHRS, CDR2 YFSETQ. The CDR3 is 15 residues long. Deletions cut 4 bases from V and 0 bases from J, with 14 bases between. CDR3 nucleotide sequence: TGCGCCAGCAGCGATGACAGGTTATACTCCTACGAGCAGTACTTC. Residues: CASSDDRLYSYEQYF.

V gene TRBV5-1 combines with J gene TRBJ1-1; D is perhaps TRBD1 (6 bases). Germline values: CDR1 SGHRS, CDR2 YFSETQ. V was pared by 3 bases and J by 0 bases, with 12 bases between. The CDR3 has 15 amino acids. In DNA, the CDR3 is TGCGCCAGCAGCTCTTCGACAGGTATGAACACTGAAGCTTTCTTT. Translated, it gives CASSSSTGMNTEAFF.

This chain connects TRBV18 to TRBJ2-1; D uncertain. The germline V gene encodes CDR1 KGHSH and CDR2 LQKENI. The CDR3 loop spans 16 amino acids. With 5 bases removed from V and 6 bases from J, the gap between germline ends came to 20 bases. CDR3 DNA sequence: TGTGCCAGCTCAACACGCCCCGGGTCGGCGATCAATGAGCAGTTCTTC. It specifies CASSTRPGSAINEQFF. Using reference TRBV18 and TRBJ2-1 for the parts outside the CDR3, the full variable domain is NAGVMQNPRHLVRRRGQEARLRCSPMKGHSHVYWYRQLPEEGLKFMVYLQKENIIDESGMPKERFSAEFPKEGPSILRIQQVVRGDSAAYFCASSTRPGSAINEQFFGPGTRLTVL.

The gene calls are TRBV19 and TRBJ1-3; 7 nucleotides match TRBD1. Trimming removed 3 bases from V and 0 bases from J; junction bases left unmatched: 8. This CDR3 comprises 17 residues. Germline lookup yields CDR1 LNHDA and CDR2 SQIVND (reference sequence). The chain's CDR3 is CASSMGQPPFSGNTIYF. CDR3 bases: TGTGCCAGTAGTATGGGACAGCCACCATTCTCTGGAAACACCATATATTTT.

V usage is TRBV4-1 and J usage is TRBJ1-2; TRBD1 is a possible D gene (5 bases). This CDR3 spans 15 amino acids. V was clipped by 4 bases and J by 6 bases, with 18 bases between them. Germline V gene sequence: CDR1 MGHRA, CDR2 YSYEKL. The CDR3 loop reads CASSLPIAGQNGYTF. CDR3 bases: TGCGCCAGCAGCCTCCCAATTGCAGGGCAAAATGGCTACACCTTC.

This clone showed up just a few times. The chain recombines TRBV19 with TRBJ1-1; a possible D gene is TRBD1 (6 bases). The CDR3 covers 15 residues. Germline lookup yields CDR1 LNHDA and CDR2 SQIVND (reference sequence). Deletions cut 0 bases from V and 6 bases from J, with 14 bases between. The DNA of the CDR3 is TGTGCCAGTAGTATAGATTCCAGGGGTTGGGCTGAAGCTTTCTTT. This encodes CASSIDSRGWAEAFF.

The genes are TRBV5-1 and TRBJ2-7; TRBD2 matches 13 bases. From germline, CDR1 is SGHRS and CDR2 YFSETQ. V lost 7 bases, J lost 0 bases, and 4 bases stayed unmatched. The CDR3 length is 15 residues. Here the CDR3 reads CASRTSGGSSYEQYF. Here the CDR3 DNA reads TGCGCCAGCCGGACTAGCGGGGGCAGCTCCTACGAGCAGTACTTC.

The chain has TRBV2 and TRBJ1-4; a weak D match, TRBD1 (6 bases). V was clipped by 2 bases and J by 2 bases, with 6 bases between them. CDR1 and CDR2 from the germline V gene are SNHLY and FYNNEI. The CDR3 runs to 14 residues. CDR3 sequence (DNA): TGTGCCAGCAGTGAAAGGGGGACTAATGAAAAACTGTTTTTT. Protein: CASSERGTNEKLFF.

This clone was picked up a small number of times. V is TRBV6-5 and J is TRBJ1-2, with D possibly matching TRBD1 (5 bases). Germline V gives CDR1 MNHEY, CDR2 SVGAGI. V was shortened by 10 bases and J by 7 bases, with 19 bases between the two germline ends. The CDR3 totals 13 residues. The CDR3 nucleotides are TGTGCCACGATTGGATCAGGGCAGGGTGGCTACACCTTC. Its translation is CATIGSGQGGYTF.